This entry lists 27 T cell receptor beta chains sequenced from one sample in a study of T cells in Graves' hyperthyroidism and ophthalmopathy. Researchers took RNA transcripts and amplified the TCR beta CDR3 regions from them. HTBI primers drove first-round RT-PCR of the TCR CDR3. TCRdb processed the multiplex PCR reads anew with MiXCR; each CDR3 protein has one entry. The data contain under 400,000 distinct CDR3 sequences, under 25% of them singletons. The sequencing sample was made of blood. Receptors originate from a woman aged 50 to 60 with Graves' hyperthyroidism.

The genes are TRBV9 and TRBJ2-4; D is possibly TRBD2 (6 bases). The CDR3 covers 15 residues. V was clipped by 0 bases and J by 3 bases, with 10 bases between them. Germline lookup yields CDR1 SGDLS and CDR2 YYNGEE. The CDR3 is CASSVASGVKNIQYF. In DNA form, the CDR3 reads TGTGCCAGCAGCGTAGCTTCGGGAGTCAAAAACATTCAGTACTTC.

The chain has TRBV6-1 and TRBJ1-2, with D possibly matching TRBD1 (5 bases). The CDR3 has 15 amino acids. Germline assignment: CDR1 MNHNS and CDR2 SASEGT. V lost 1 base and J lost 0, with 9 bases in between. CDR3 in DNA: TGTGCCAGCAGTGAAGTGGGACGTGCTAACTATGGCTACACCTTC. Amino acid sequence: CASSEVGRANYGYTF.

This chain connects TRBV3-1 to TRBJ2-5; 7 nucleotides line up with TRBD2. Per the germline V gene, CDR1 is LGHDT and CDR2 is YNNKEL (reference sequence). The junction had 5 bases not matched to a gene; V was cut back by 0 bases and J by 4 bases. The CDR3 consists of 15 residues. CDR3 sequence (DNA): TGTGCCAGCAGCCAAGAAAGAGCGGGACTAGAGACCCAGTACTTC. Translating it yields CASSQERAGLETQYF.

This clonotype was seen repeatedly, ten times or more. The V and J genes are TRBV6-6 and TRBJ2-7, with 8 bases fitting TRBD1. CDR3 length: 16 amino acids. Germline V CDR1 and CDR2: MNHNY, SVGAGI (reference sequence). V lost 1 base to trimming and J lost 5 bases; unmatched junction nucleotides: 10. The CDR3 DNA is TGTGCCAGCAGTTACTTCTCGGGACAGGTTTCCAACGAGCAGTACTTC. Translation gives CASSYFSGQVSNEQYF.

There are many counts of this clonotype. The CDR3 bases are TGTGCCAGCTCACCGAATACAGGGGGGCTGTCCCACGAGCAGTACTTC. It is translated as CASSPNTGGLSHEQYF. This chain joins TRBV18 and TRBJ2-7; 8 nucleotides align to TRBD1. The CDR3 contains 16 residues. Trimming at V came to 3 bases and at J to 5 bases, leaving 12 bases not matched to a gene. CDR1 and CDR2 from the germline V gene are KGHSH and LQKENI.

The CDR3: CASSLIVAGGLNTGELFF. CDR3 in DNA: TGTGCCAGCAGCTTAATTGTAGCGGGAGGGCTGAACACCGGGGAGCTGTTTTTT. This chain joins TRBV7-3 and TRBJ2-2; 11 nucleotides align to TRBD2. The CDR3 covers 18 residues. Trimming cost V 1 base and J 1 base; bases outside gene matches: 5. CDR1 SGHTA and CDR2 FQGTGA come from the germline V gene.

This clonotype appeared a few times. The genes are TRBV6-1 and TRBJ2-2; TRBD2 aligns across 12 bases. The CDR3 spans 15 residues. From germline, CDR1 is MNHNS and CDR2 SASEGT. The V segment lost 4 bases and the J segment 6 bases; nucleotides outside the gene matches: 3. The CDR3 region is CASSGGTSGPGELFF. The CDR3, as DNA: TGTGCCAGCAGTGGGGGGACTAGCGGGCCCGGGGAGCTGTTTTTT.

This clonotype showed up many times. V usage is TRBV3-1 and J usage is TRBJ1-1; TRBD1 aligns across 8 bases. Trimming at V came to 2 bases and at J to 6 bases, leaving 2 bases not matched to a gene. From germline, CDR1 is LGHDT and CDR2 YNNKEL (reference sequence). The CDR3 has 13 amino acids. CDR3 sequence (DNA): TGTGCCAGCAGCCAAACGACAGGGGCTGAAGCTTTCTTT. It encodes CASSQTTGAEAFF.

This clonotype was observed at least ten times. CDR3 nucleotide sequence: TGTGCCACCAGTGTTACAGGAATCAATCAGCCCCAGCATTTT. Translated, it gives CATSVTGINQPQHF. This sequence joins TRBV24-1 and TRBJ1-5, with TRBD1 as a possible D gene (5 bases). The CDR3 is made up of 14 amino acids. V gave up 5 bases and J gave up 3 bases, with 10 bases separating them. Germline V lookup: CDR1 KGHDR, CDR2 SFDVKD.

This clonotype was counted many times. V and J are TRBV6-1 and TRBJ2-7; 9 bases align to TRBD1. The CDR3 extends over 17 amino acids. Germline trimming cut 5 bases from V and 6 bases from J; bases unmatched to any gene: 17. Germline lookup yields CDR1 MNHNS and CDR2 SASEGT. CDR3 bases: TGTGCCAGCAGTCATAGGACAGGGGTTCGGGAAGCGCTCGAGCAGTACTTC. It is translated as CASSHRTGVREALEQYF.

This clonotype occurred many times. The J gene is TRBJ2-7, the V gene TRBV3-1, with D possibly TRBD1 on 7 matching bases. V was clipped by 0 bases and J by 6 bases, with 15 bases between them. The CDR3 consists of 15 residues. Germline CDR1 LGHDT, CDR2 YNNKEL (reference sequence). The CDR3: CASSQEDWQGGEQYF. The CDR3 DNA is TGTGCCAGCAGCCAAGAAGATTGGCAGGGGGGCGAGCAGTACTTC.

There are many counts of this clonotype. The rearrangement links TRBV4-1 to TRBJ1-1; 12 positions agree with TRBD1. The CDR3 sequence is 15 residues long. Per germline, CDR1 MGHRA and CDR2 YSYEKL. J lost 4 bases, V lost 8 bases, and 8 bases had no gene match. The chain's CDR3 is CASLGQGALGTEAFF. For the CDR3, the DNA is TGCGCCAGCCTGGGACAGGGGGCTTTGGGCACTGAAGCTTTCTTT.

This clonotype has ten or more counts. The chain joins TRBV11-2 to TRBJ2-3, with 10 bases aligning to TRBD1. V shed 6 bases and J 3 bases; nucleotides not matched to a gene: 9. Germline V gene sequence: CDR1 SGHAT, CDR2 FQNNGV. This CDR3 is 16 amino acids long. Here the CDR3 reads CASSSAGTGVTDTQYF. In DNA, the CDR3 is TGTGCCAGCAGTTCAGCCGGGACAGGGGTTACAGATACGCAGTATTTT. Together with reference TRBV11-2 and TRBJ2-3, the CDR3 gives the full variable domain: EAGVAQSPRYKIIEKRQSVAFWCNPISGHATLYWYQQILGQGPKLLIQFQNNGVVDDSQLPKDRFSAERLKGVDSTLKIQPAKLEDSAVYLCASSSAGTGVTDTQYFGPGTRLTVL.

This clonotype turned up a few times. The chain is built from TRBV6-1 and TRBJ2-3, with a weak D call TRBD2 (6 bases). Trimming removed 6 bases from V and 0 bases from J, with 10 bases in between. This CDR3 has 14 residues. CDR1 is MNHNS and CDR2 is SASEGT in the germline V gene. CDR3 protein: CASSRDLSTDTQYF. The CDR3 DNA is TGTGCCAGCAGCCGGGACTTAAGCACAGATACGCAGTATTTT.

This clonotype was observed many times. The chain recombines TRBV2 with TRBJ1-5, with 7 bases that match TRBD1. Germline V gene lookup returns CDR1 SNHLY and CDR2 FYNNEI. There are 12 residues in the CDR3. V lost 6 bases, J lost 4 bases, and 0 bases stayed unmatched. Written as DNA, the CDR3 is TGTGCCAGCAGACAGGGGAATCAGCCCCAGCATTTT. Translated: CASRQGNQPQHF.

This clonotype was detected only a few times. The genes are TRBV4-1 and TRBJ2-3; D is perhaps TRBD1 (5 bases). The CDR3 totals 16 residues. The V end was cut by 1 base, the J end by 1 base, with 12 bases between. Germline CDR1 MGHRA, CDR2 YSYEKL. The CDR3 reads CASSQVGTGRTDTQYF. The DNA of the CDR3 is TGCGCCAGCAGCCAAGTTGGAACAGGCCGCACAGATACGCAGTATTTT.

The chain recombines TRBV5-4 with TRBJ2-4; TRBD2 aligns across 10 bases. Germline lookup yields CDR1 SGHNT and CDR2 YYREEE (reference sequence). V lost 0 bases and J lost 2; bases outside the gene matches: 5. This CDR3 is built from 17 residues. The CDR3 sequence is CASSLGLAGVSKNIQYF. For the CDR3, the DNA is TGTGCCAGCAGCTTGGGGCTAGCGGGAGTGTCCAAAAACATTCAGTACTTC.

This clonotype has ten or more counts. This sequence joins TRBV11-3 and TRBJ2-3; 7 bases map to TRBD1. This CDR3 is 16 amino acids long. CDR1 and CDR2 from the germline V gene are SGHNT and YENEEA. The V gene end was trimmed by 4 bases and the J gene end by 3 bases; junction bases not matched to a gene: 10. CDR3 nucleotide sequence: TGTGCCAGCAGCTCTCGACAGGGCATTGGGACAGATACGCAGTATTTT. Protein product: CASSSRQGIGTDTQYF.

V is TRBV20-1 and J is TRBJ2-2; TRBD1 agrees at 9 bases. The CDR3 loop spans 15 amino acids. The V gene's germline CDR1 is DFQATT and CDR2 SNEGSKA (reference sequence). V was clipped by 3 bases and J by 2 bases; unmatched bases: 4. DNA for the CDR3: TGCAGTGCTAGTCGGGGACAGGGAAACACCGGGGAGCTGTTTTTT. It encodes CSASRGQGNTGELFF.

There are many counts of this clonotype. The chain couples TRBV28 to TRBJ2-3; D could derive from TRBD1 or TRBD2 (6 bases each). The CDR3 loop spans 16 amino acids. Trimming removed 7 bases from V and 0 bases from J, with 17 bases in between. The germline V gene has CDR1 MDHEN and CDR2 SYDVKM. The CDR3 region has the DNA TGTGCCAGCAAGAATGTAAGGGGGGTGAGCACAGATACGCAGTATTTT. It translates to CASKNVRGVSTDTQYF.

Ten or more counts support this clonotype. The junction differs from germline at one of its ends, possibly a read error. The genes are TRBV24-1 and TRBJ2-7; D gene ambiguous. The germline gives CDR1 KGHDR, CDR2 SFDVKD. This CDR3 is 13 amino acids long. DNA for the CDR3: TGTGCCACCAGTGATTTGGTAGTCTACGGGCAGTACTTC. This sequence encodes CATSDLVVYGQYF.

The chain links TRBV20-1 to TRBJ2-2; 11 bases fit TRBD2. V dropped 6 bases and J dropped 5; count of bases not matched to a gene: 8. Per germline, CDR1 DFQATT and CDR2 SNEGSKA (reference sequence). The length of the CDR3 is 15 residues. The chain's CDR3 is CSAKNSGRETGELFF. CDR3 DNA: TGCAGTGCAAAAAATAGCGGGAGGGAAACCGGGGAGCTGTTTTTT.

This chain links TRBV14 with TRBJ2-5; TRBD1 matches 7 bases. The CDR3 consists of 17 residues. CDR1 is SGHDN, CDR2 FVKESK, per germline. J gave up 1 base and V 1 base, and 9 bases lay outside the gene matches. CDR3 DNA sequence: TGTGCCAGCAGCCAAGTAATAGGGACAGCCTTCCAAGAGACCCAGTACTTC. Its protein is CASSQVIGTAFQETQYF.

This clonotype was detected ten times or more. The chain is built from TRBV7-9 and TRBJ2-7; 8 positions agree with TRBD2. This CDR3 comprises 16 residues. J was trimmed by 0 bases and V by 1 base; bases with no gene match: 5. Germline CDR1 SEHNR, CDR2 FQNEAQ (reference sequence). CDR3 amino acids: CASSLDGRGRSYEQYF. The CDR3 DNA follows: TGTGCCAGCAGCTTAGACGGGAGGGGTCGCTCCTACGAGCAGTACTTC.

This clonotype was counted ten times or more. The rearrangement links TRBV5-1 to TRBJ2-1; 9 bases fit TRBD1. The J segment lost 0 bases and the V segment lost 4 bases, leaving 8 bases of the junction unmatched. The CDR3 spans 17 residues. Per the germline V gene, CDR1 is SGHRS and CDR2 is YFSETQ. Here the CDR3 DNA reads TGCGCCAGCAGCCCCCCGGGACAGGGCAGCTCCTACAATGAGCAGTTCTTC. Amino acids: CASSPPGQGSSYNEQFF.

The chain employs TRBV6-2 or TRBV6-3 and TRBJ1-5; TRBD1 matches 7 bases. CDR1 is MNHEY and CDR2 is SVGEGT in the germline V gene. This CDR3 spans 16 amino acids. V lost 0 bases and J lost 2; bases outside the gene matches: 4. The CDR3 coding sequence is TGTGCCAGCAGTTACTCGAGTCAGGGGGGCAATCAGCCCCAGCATTTT. This encodes CASSYSSQGGNQPQHF.

This clonotype was observed many times. The genes are TRBV11-2 and TRBJ2-7; 8 nucleotides align to TRBD1. Germline lookup yields CDR1 SGHAT and CDR2 FQNNGV. The CDR3 sequence is 14 residues long. With V trimmed by 5 bases and J by 2 bases, 5 bases remained unmatched. The CDR3 spells CASSAQGAAYEQYF. In DNA form, the CDR3 reads TGTGCCAGCAGCGCGCAGGGGGCGGCCTACGAGCAGTACTTC.